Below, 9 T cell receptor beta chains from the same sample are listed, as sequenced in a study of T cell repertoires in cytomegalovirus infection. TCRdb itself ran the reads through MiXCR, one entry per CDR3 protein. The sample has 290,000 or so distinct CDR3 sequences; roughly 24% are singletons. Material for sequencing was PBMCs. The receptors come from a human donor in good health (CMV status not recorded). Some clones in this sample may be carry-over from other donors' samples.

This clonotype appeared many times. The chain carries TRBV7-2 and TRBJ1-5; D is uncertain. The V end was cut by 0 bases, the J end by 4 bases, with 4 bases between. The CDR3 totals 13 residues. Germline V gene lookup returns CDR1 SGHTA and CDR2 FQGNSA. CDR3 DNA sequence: TGTGCCAGCAGCTTAGCCTTTAATCAGCCCCAGCATTTT. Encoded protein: CASSLAFNQPQHF.

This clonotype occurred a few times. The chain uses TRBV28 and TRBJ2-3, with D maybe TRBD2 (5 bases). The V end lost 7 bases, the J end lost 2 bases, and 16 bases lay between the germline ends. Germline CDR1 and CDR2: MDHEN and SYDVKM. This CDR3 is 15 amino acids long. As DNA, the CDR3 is TGTGCCAGCACCAAAACTAGGGCCCTCACAGATACGCAGTATTTT. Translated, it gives CASTKTRALTDTQYF.

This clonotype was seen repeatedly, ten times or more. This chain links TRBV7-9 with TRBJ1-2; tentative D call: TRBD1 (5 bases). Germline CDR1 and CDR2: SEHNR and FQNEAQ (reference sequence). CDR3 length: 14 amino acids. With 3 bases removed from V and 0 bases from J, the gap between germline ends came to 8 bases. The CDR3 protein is CASSFWGANYGYTF. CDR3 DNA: TGTGCCAGCAGCTTTTGGGGGGCTAACTATGGCTACACCTTC.

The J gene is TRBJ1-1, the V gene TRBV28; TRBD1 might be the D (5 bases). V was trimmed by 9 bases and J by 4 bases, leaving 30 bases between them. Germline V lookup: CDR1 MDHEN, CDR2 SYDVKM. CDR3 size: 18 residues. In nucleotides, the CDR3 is TGTGCCAGGGGGGGATCCGGGCCAGATCCGAAAGACGGCACTGAAGCTTTCTTT. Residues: CARGGSGPDPKDGTEAFF.

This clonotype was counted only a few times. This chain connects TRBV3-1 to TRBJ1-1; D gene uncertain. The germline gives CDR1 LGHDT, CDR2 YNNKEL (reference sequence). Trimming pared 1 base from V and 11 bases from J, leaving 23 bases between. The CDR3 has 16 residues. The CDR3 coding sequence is TGTGCCAGCAGCCAAGCTCTTTCCGACGAGGAGCTTGGTGCTTTCTTT. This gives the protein CASSQALSDEELGAFF. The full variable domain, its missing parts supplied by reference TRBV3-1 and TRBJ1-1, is DTAVSQTPKYLVTQMGNDKSIKCEQNLGHDTMYWYKQDSKKFLKIMFSYNNKELIINETVPNRFSPKSPDKAHLNLHINSLELGDSAVYFCASSQALSDEELGAFFGQGTRLTVV.

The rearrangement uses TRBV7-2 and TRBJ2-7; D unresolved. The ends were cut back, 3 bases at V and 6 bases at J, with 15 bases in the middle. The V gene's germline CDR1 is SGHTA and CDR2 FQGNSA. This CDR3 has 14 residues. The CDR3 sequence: CASSFSPAASEQYF. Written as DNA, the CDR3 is TGTGCCAGCAGCTTTTCCCCAGCAGCAAGCGAGCAGTACTTC.

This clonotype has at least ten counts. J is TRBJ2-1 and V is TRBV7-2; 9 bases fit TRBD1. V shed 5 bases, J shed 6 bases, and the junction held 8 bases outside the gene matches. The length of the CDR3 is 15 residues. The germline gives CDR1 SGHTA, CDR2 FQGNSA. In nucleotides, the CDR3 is TGTGCCAGCAGCCCCACCGGGACAGGGTTCAATGAGCAGTTCTTC. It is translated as CASSPTGTGFNEQFF.

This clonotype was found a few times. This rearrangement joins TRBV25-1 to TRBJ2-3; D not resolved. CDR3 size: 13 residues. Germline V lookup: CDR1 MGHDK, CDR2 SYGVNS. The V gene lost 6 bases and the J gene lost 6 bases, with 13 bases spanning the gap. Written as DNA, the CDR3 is TGTGCCAGCAGCCGGACGCCAGCCGATACGCAGTATTTT. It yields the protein CASSRTPADTQYF.

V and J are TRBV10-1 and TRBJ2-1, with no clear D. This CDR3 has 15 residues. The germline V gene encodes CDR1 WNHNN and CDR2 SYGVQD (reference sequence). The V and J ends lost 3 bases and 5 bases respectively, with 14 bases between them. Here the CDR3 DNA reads TGCGCCAGCAGTGAAAGTGGGAAGAACCACAATGAGCAGTTCTTC. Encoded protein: CASSESGKNHNEQFF.